This T cell receptor (beta chain) was recovered during a study of CXCR4 blockade with PD-1 therapy in pancreatic cancer. Data came from immunoSEQ multiplex PCR; TCRdb stores just in-frame clones and leaves some out. Counted here are 15,000 or so clones, approximately 72% occurring once; the ten biggest clones make up 5.9%. This clone was seen more than once but under ten times. V was pared by 6 bases and J by 6 bases, with 15 bases between. The germline V gene has CDR1 MDHEN and CDR2 SYDVKM. The CDR3 contains 13 residues. This chain links TRBV28 with TRBJ2-7; D call uncertain. Sequencing was carried out using tumor tissue. The origin of this receptor is a human donor with pancreatic ductal adenocarcinoma. For the CDR3, the DNA is TGTGCCAGCAGCATAGCCCGAGTTGGCGAGCAGTACTTC. This translates into CASSIARVGEQYF.